One sample yielded the 22 T cell receptor beta chains listed below, sequenced in a study of blood T cell repertoires in COVID-19. TCRdb keeps only in-frame clones here, not all; method: immunoSEQ multiplex PCR. Found here are under 250,000 clones, roughly nine tenths of them singletons; the top ten hold roughly 6%. Sequences were obtained from peripheral blood. The receptors shown here come from a man aged 55 to 70 who had recovered from COVID-19.

There are a few counts of this clone. The rearrangement joins TRBV7-9 to TRBJ1-1; 9 positions agree with TRBD1. This CDR3 is 12 amino acids long. Trimming cost V 5 bases and J 8 bases; bases outside gene matches: 3. Germline-derived CDR1 and CDR2 are SEHNR and FQNEAQ (reference sequence). This chain's CDR3 is CASSPDRGEAFF. The CDR3 DNA reads TGTGCCAGCAGCCCGGACAGGGGAGAAGCTTTCTTT. Combining the CDR3 with reference TRBV7-9 and TRBJ1-1 gives the whole variable domain DTGVSQNPRHKITKRGQNVTFRCDPISEHNRLYWYRQTLGQGPEFLTYFQNEAQLEKSRLLSDRFSAERPKGSFSTLEIQRTEQGDSAMYLCASSPDRGEAFFGQGTRLTVV.

V and J are TRBV7-8 and TRBJ2-2, with 9 bases aligning to TRBD2. J gave up 6 bases and V 6 bases, and 14 bases lay outside the gene matches. Per the germline V gene, CDR1 is SGHVS and CDR2 is FQNEAQ. The CDR3 sequence is 17 residues long. The CDR3 here is CASRREGLADLAGELFF. The CDR3 DNA follows: TGTGCCAGCAGACGAGAGGGACTAGCTGACTTGGCCGGGGAGCTGTTTTTT.

The chain employs TRBV27 and TRBJ2-1, with D possibly being TRBD2 (5 bases). V lost 2 bases and J 3 bases, leaving 11 bases between the germline ends. The CDR3 has 15 amino acids. Looked up from germline, CDR1 is MNHEY and CDR2 is SMNVEV (reference sequence). The CDR3: CASSLGLALYNEQFF. DNA of the CDR3: TGTGCCAGCAGTTTAGGGCTAGCTCTCTACAATGAGCAGTTCTTC.

The rearrangement joins TRBV18 to TRBJ1-6; D not certain. This CDR3 has 15 residues. Between the trimmed V and J ends, which lost 3 bases and 0 bases, there was a span of 6 bases. Germline CDR1 KGHSH, CDR2 LQKENI. The CDR3 DNA reads TGTGCCAGCTCACCCCCGAGCTCCTATAATTCACCCCTCCACTTT. Encoded protein: CASSPPSSYNSPLHF.

The V call is TRBV5-5, the J call TRBJ2-1; 7 positions agree with TRBD2. V trimming: 8 bases; J trimming: 9 bases; junction bases outside the gene matches: 8. The CDR3 length is 12 residues. The germline V gene encodes CDR1 SGHKS and CDR2 YYEKEE (reference sequence). CDR3 residues: CASSTGGSEQFF. In nucleotides, the CDR3 is TGTGCCAGTTCGACCGGGGGGAGTGAGCAGTTCTTC.

This chain links TRBV27 with TRBJ2-6, with 9 bases that match TRBD1. Germline V gives CDR1 MNHEY, CDR2 SMNVEV (reference sequence). The junction had 3 bases not matched to a gene; V was cut back by 4 bases and J by 2 bases. The length of the CDR3 is 16 residues. The CDR3: CASSSTGGTGANVLTF. In DNA, the CDR3 is TGTGCCAGCAGTTCTACAGGGGGCACTGGGGCCAACGTCCTGACTTTC.

V usage is TRBV5-4 and J usage is TRBJ1-1; no clear D. V lost 4 bases and J 11 bases, leaving 15 bases between the germline ends. Germline-derived CDR1 and CDR2 are SGHNT and YYREEE (reference sequence). The CDR3 covers 12 residues. The CDR3 reads CASSIMDSEAFF. The CDR3 DNA reads TGTGCCAGCAGCATTATGGACTCCGAGGCTTTCTTT.

V usage is TRBV21-1 and J usage is TRBJ2-2; the table's TRBD2 call for D was not verified on the DNA. TRBV21-1 represents a pseudogene. CDR3 length: 20 residues. Here the CDR3 reads CASSKGSTSGGAGCTGELFF. The DNA for the CDR3 is TGTGCCAGCAGCAAAGGGAGTACTAGCGGGGGGGCCGGGTGCACCGGGGAGCTGTTTTTT.

The rearrangement links TRBV19 to TRBJ1-4; D possibly corresponds to TRBD1 (6 bases). V lost 3 bases to trimming and J lost 5 bases, with 13 bases between them. Germline values: CDR1 LNHDA, CDR2 SQIVND (reference sequence). This CDR3 has 15 amino acids. CDR3 protein: CASSIGAGENEKLFF. The CDR3 DNA reads as TGTGCCAGTAGTATCGGCGCAGGGGAAAATGAAAAACTGTTTTTT.

The rearrangement uses TRBV20-1 and TRBJ1-3; D is unresolved. From germline, CDR1 is DFQATT and CDR2 SNEGSKA (reference sequence). The CDR3 contains 11 residues. Trimming pared 1 base from V and 13 bases from J, leaving 11 bases between. The CDR3 region has the DNA TGCAGTGCTAGAGGGGCCCGCTTAATATATTTT. It codes for CSARGARLIYF.

This CDR3 is CASSPTLGGGTGELFF. The CDR3 DNA reads TGTGCCAGCTCACCAACGCTGGGTGGCGGGACCGGGGAGCTGTTTTTT. The chain employs TRBV18 and TRBJ2-2; D possibly corresponds to TRBD2 (5 bases). This CDR3 has 16 amino acids. Germline lookup yields CDR1 KGHSH and CDR2 LQKENI. Trimming left V 2 bases short and J 5 bases short, with 15 bases between.

The chain combines TRBV6-5 with TRBJ1-3; 8 bases fit TRBD1. Germline lookup yields CDR1 MNHEY and CDR2 SVGAGI. The trim removed 6 bases at V and 6 bases at J, leaving 4 bases unmatched. The CDR3 has 13 amino acids. CDR3 protein: CASRRQGTNTIYF. CDR3 nucleotide sequence: TGTGCCAGCAGAAGACAGGGGACAAACACCATATATTTT.

V gene TRBV6-2 or TRBV6-3 combines with J gene TRBJ1-1, with 10 bases lining up with TRBD1. CDR3 length: 18 residues. Trimming cost V 5 bases and J 0 bases; bases outside gene matches: 12. Germline values: CDR1 MNHEY, CDR2 SVGEGT. The CDR3 nucleotides are TGTGCCAGCAGTCGGCGACAGGGGGCGATTCGCGTGAACACTGAAGCTTTCTTT. It translates to CASSRRQGAIRVNTEAFF.

The chain recombines TRBV25-1 with TRBJ1-5; 8 bases align to TRBD1. Germline CDR1 MGHDK, CDR2 SYGVNS. Trimming took 1 base from V and 6 from J; bases not matched to a gene: 2. The CDR3 sequence is 14 residues long. In DNA form, the CDR3 reads TGTGCCAGCAGTGAATCCGGGACAGGTCAGCCCCAGCATTTT. Protein: CASSESGTGQPQHF. Variable domain in full (rest from reference TRBV25-1 and TRBJ1-5): EADIYQTPRYLVIGTGKKITLECSQTMGHDKMYWYQQDPGMELHLIHYSYGVNSTEKGDLSSESTVSRIRTEHFPLTLESARPSHTSQYLCASSESGTGQPQHFGDGTRLSIL.

This clone was picked up a small number of times. The chain is built from TRBV27 and TRBJ1-5; 8 positions agree with TRBD1. V lost 2 bases, J lost 6 bases, and 6 bases stayed unmatched. CDR3 size: 15 residues. Germline V gene data show CDR1 as MNHEY and CDR2 as SMNVEV (reference sequence). CDR3 loop: CASSLEGQGGQPQHF. The CDR3 DNA follows: TGTGCCAGCAGTTTAGAAGGACAGGGTGGTCAGCCCCAGCATTTT.

The CDR3 is CASSPLDSPLHF. The CDR3, as DNA: TGTGCCAGTAGTCCCCTTGATTCACCCCTCCACTTT. J is TRBJ1-6 and V is TRBV19; D gene uncertain. V lost 5 bases to trimming and J lost 8 bases, with 7 bases between them. The V gene's germline CDR1 is LNHDA and CDR2 SQIVND (reference sequence). The CDR3 is 12 residues long.

The chain is built from TRBV21-1 and TRBJ1-4; the DNA was not compared with TRBD1, the D call given in the table. TRBV21-1 is noted as a pseudogene. The CDR3 has 13 amino acids. The DNA for the CDR3 is TGTGCCACTCTCGGACAGTTCAATGAAAAACTGTTTTTT. It encodes CATLGQFNEKLFF.

The chain combines TRBV9 with TRBJ1-5; 8 bases agree with TRBD1. The CDR3 loop spans 14 amino acids. The J segment lost 6 bases and the V segment lost 3 bases, leaving 5 bases of the junction unmatched. The germline gives CDR1 SGDLS, CDR2 YYNGEE. CDR3 nucleotides: TGTGCCAGCAGCGCGGGGGACAGGTTTCAGCCCCAGCATTTT. Translating gives CASSAGDRFQPQHF.

This clone was seen a few times. This chain joins TRBV9 and TRBJ2-1; 7 bases are shared with TRBD2. The V gene's germline CDR1 is SGDLS and CDR2 YYNGEE. V trimming: 4 bases; J trimming: 0 bases; junction bases outside the gene matches: 4. This CDR3 contains 15 residues. CDR3 DNA: TGTGCCAGCAGCCCCCGGGACTACTCCTACAATGAGCAGTTCTTC. It encodes CASSPRDYSYNEQFF.

This chain connects TRBV19 to TRBJ2-2; TRBD1 aligns across 10 bases. V was pared by 3 bases and J by 5 bases, with 9 bases of the junction left unmatched. CDR3 size: 17 residues. Germline values: CDR1 LNHDA, CDR2 SQIVND (reference sequence). CDR3 loop: CASSIARDRGRTGELFF. The CDR3 bases are TGTGCCAGTAGTATCGCTAGGGACAGGGGACGGACCGGGGAGCTGTTTTTT.

The J gene is TRBJ2-5, the V gene TRBV4-2; 8 positions agree with TRBD2. Trimming removed 0 bases from V and 5 bases from J; junction bases left unmatched: 20. The CDR3 runs 20 residues. Per the germline V gene, CDR1 is LGHNA and CDR2 is YNFKEQ. CDR3 sequence (DNA): TGTGCCAGCAGCCAAGATCCCCACAACCAGCGGGGGTACGGGGAGGAGACCCAGTACTTC. This encodes CASSQDPHNQRGYGEETQYF.

The V and J genes are TRBV27 and TRBJ1-1; perhaps TRBD1 as D (6 bases). V was cut by 6 bases and J by 6 bases, with 14 bases left in between. The CDR3 contains 13 residues. Germline loops: CDR1 MNHEY, CDR2 SMNVEV (reference sequence). DNA of the CDR3: TGTGCCAGCAGAATAACAGGGTCCCCTGAAGCTTTCTTT. This translates into CASRITGSPEAFF.